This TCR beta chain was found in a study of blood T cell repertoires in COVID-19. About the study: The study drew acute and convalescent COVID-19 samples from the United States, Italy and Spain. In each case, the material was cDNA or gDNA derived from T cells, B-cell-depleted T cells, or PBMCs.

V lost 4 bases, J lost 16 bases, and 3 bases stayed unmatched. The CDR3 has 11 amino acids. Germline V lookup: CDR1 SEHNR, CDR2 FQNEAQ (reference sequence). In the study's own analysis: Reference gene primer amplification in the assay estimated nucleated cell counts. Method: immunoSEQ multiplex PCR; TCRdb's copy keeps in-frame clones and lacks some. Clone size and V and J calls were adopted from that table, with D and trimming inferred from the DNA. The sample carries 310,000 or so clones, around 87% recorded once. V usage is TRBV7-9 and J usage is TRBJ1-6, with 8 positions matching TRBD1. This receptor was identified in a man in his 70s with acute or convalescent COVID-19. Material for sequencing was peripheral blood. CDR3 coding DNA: TGTGCCAGCAGCTCCGGGGACAGGCTCCACTTT. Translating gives CASSSGDRLHF.